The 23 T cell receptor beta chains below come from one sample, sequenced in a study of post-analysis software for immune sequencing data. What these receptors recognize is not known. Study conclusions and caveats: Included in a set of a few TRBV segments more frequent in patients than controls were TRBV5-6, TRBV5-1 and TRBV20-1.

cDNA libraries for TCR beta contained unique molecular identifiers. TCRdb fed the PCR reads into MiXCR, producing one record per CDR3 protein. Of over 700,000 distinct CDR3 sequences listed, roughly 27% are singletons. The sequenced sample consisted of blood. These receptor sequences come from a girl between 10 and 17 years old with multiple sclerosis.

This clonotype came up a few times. DNA of the CDR3: TGTGCCAGCGCCCGGCAGGGGGTAAATCAGCCCCAGCATTTT. It specifies CASARQGVNQPQHF. The rearrangement joins TRBV7-2 to TRBJ1-5; 7 bases line up with TRBD1. The CDR3 length is 14 residues. Germline-derived CDR1 and CDR2 are SGHTA and FQGNSA. The trim removed 8 bases at V and 4 bases at J, leaving 8 bases unmatched.

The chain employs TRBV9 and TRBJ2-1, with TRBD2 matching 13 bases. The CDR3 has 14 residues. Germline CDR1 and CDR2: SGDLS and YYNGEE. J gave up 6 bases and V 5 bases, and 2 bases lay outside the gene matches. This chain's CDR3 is CASSTSGRGNEQFF. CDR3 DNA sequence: TGTGCCAGCAGTACTAGCGGGAGGGGCAATGAGCAGTTCTTC.

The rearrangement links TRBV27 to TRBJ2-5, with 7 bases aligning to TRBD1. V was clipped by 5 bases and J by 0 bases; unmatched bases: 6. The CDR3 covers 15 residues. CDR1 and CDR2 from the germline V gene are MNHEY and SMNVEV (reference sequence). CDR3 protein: CASSTQTGYQETQYF. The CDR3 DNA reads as TGTGCCAGCAGTACCCAGACAGGGTACCAAGAGACCCAGTACTTC.

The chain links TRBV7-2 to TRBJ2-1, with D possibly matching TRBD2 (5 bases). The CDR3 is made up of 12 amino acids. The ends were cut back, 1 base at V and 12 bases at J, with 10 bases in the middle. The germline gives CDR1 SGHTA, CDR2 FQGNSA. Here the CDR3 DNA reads TGTGCCAGCAGCTTAGAGAGGGTTACGCAGTTCTTC. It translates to CASSLERVTQFF.

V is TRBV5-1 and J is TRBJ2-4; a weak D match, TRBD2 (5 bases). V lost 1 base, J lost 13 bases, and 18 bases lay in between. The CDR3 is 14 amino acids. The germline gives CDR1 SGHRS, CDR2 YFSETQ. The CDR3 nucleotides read TGCGCCAGCAGCTTGCGTCGGTTCGACTACGGGCAGTACTTC. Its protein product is CASSLRRFDYGQYF.

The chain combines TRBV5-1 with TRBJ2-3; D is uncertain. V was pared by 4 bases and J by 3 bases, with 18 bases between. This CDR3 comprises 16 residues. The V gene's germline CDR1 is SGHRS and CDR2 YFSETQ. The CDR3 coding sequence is TGCGCCAGCAGCCTCTACACCGGTCAGTCGACAGATACGCAGTATTTT. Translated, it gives CASSLYTGQSTDTQYF.

DNA of the CDR3: TGCAGCGGGGGCTTGAGCCGCGACACTGAAGCTTTCTTT. It codes for CSGGLSRDTEAFF. The chain recombines TRBV29-1 with TRBJ1-1; possibly TRBD1 for D (5 bases). V lost 7 bases and J 3 bases, leaving 15 bases between the germline ends. The CDR3 runs to 13 residues. Germline CDR1 and CDR2: SQVTM and ANQGSEA.

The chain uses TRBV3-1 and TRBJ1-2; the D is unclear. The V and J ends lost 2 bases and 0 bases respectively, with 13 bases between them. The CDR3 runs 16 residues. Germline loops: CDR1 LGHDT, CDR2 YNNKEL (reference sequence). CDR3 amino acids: CASSQTANQANYGYTF. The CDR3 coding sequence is TGTGCCAGCAGCCAAACAGCCAACCAAGCTAACTATGGCTACACCTTC.

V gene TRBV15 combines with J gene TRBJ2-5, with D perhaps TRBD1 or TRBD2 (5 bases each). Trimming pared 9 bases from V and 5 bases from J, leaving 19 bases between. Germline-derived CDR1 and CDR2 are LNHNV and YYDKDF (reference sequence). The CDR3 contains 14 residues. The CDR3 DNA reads TGTGCCACTGGGGGTCCCTACCCGGGGGAGACCCAGTACTTC. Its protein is CATGGPYPGETQYF.

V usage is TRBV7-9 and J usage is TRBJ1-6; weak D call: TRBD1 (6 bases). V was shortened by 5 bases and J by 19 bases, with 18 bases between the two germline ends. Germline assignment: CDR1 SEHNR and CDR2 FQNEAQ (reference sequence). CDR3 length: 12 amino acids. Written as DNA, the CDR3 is TGTGCCAGCAGCGCACGACAGGACCGGGGACACTTT. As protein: CASSARQDRGHF.

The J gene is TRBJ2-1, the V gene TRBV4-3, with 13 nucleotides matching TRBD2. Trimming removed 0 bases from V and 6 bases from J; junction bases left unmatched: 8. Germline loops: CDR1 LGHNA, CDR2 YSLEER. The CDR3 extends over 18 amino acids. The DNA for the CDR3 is TGCGCCAGCAGCCAAGAGGTTGGACTAGCGGGAGTGGCCAATGAGCAGTTCTTC. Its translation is CASSQEVGLAGVANEQFF.

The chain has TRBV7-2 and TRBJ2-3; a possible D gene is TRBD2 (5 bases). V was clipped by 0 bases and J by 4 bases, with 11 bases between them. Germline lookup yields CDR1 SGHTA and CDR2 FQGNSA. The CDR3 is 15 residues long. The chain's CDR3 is CASSLAPLEADTQYF. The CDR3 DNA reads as TGTGCCAGCAGCTTAGCCCCTTTGGAGGCAGATACGCAGTATTTT.

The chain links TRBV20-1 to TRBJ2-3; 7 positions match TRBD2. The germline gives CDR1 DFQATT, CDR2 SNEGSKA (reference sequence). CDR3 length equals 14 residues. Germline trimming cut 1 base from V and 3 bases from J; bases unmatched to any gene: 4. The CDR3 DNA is TGCAGTGCTAGAGTCAACGGGGGGACAGATACGCAGTATTTT. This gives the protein CSARVNGGTDTQYF.

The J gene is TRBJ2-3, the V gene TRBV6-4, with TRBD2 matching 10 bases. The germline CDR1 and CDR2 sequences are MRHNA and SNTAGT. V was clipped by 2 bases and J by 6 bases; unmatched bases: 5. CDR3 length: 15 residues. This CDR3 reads CASSDIAGGSDTQYF. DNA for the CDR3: TGTGCCAGCAGTGACATAGCGGGGGGATCGGATACGCAGTATTTT.

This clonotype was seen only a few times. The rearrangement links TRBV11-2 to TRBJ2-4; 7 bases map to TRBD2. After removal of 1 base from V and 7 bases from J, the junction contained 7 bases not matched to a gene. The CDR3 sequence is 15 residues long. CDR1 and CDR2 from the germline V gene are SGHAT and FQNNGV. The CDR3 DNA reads TGTGCCAGCAGCTTAGGTGGCAGCGGGAAGAACATTCAGTACTTC. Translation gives CASSLGGSGKNIQYF.

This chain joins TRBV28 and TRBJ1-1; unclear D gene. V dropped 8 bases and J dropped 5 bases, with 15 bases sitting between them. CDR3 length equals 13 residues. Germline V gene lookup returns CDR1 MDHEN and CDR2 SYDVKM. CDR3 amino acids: CASYTALMTEAFF. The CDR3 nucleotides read TGTGCCAGCTACACTGCCCTCATGACTGAAGCTTTCTTT.

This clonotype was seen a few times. As DNA, the CDR3 is TGTGCCAGCAGTGAGAAGTACTACGAGCAGTACTTC. Translation gives CASSEKYYEQYF. The chain carries TRBV28 and TRBJ2-7, with D hard to call. Germline V lookup: CDR1 MDHEN, CDR2 SYDVKM. V was pared by 5 bases and J by 3 bases, with 8 bases between. CDR3 size: 12 residues.

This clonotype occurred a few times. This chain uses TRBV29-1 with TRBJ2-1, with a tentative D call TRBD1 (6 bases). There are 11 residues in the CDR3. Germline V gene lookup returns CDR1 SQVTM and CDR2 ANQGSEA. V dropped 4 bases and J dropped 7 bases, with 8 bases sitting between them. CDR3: CSVGQVNEQFF. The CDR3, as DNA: TGCAGCGTTGGACAGGTTAATGAGCAGTTCTTC.

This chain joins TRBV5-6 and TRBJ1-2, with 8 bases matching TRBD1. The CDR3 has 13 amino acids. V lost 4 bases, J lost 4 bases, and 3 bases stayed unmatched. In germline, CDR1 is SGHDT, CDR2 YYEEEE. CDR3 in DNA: TGTGCCAGCAGCAGAGGGACAGGCTATGGCTACACCTTC. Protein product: CASSRGTGYGYTF.

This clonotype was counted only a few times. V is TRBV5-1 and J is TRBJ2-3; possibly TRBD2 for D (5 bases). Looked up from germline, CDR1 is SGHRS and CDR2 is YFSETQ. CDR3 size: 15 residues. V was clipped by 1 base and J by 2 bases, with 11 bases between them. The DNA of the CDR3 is TGCGCCAGCAGCTTGAGAGGACTCCCCACAGATACGCAGTATTTT. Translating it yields CASSLRGLPTDTQYF. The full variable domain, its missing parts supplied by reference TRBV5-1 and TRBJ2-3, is KAGVTQTPRYLIKTRGQQVTLSCSPISGHRSVSWYQQTPGQGLQFLFEYFSETQRNKGNFPGRFSGRQFSNSRSEMNVSTLELGDSALYLCASSLRGLPTDTQYFGPGTRLTVL.

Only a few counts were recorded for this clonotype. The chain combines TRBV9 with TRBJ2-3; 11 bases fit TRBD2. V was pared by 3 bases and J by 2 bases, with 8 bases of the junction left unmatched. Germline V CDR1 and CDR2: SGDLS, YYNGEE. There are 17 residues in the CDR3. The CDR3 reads CASSDPLAGGTTDTQYF. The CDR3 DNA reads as TGTGCCAGCAGCGACCCCTTAGCGGGAGGGACCACAGATACGCAGTATTTT.

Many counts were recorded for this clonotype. The CDR3 spells CASSQDLAGVYEQYF. DNA of the CDR3: TGCGCCAGCAGCCAAGATTTAGCGGGAGTGTACGAGCAGTACTTC. V usage is TRBV4-3 and J usage is TRBJ2-7, with 9 bases fitting TRBD2. V lost 0 bases and J lost 4; bases outside the gene matches: 4. Germline lookup yields CDR1 LGHNA and CDR2 YSLEER. CDR3 length: 15 residues.

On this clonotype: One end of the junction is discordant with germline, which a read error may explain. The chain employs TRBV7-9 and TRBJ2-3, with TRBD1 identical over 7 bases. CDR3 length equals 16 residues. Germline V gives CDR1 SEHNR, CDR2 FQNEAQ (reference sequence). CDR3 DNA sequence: TGCGCCAGCAGCCATGGGTGGGACAGTAAATACAATGAGCAGTATTTT. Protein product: CASSHGWDSKYNEQYF.